This paragraph reports one T cell receptor (beta chain). Its cognate antigen is unknown. The data originate from a study of T cell responses to AZD1222 COVID-19 vaccine. Study conclusions and caveats: Among the donors, most were white British and more were female, and clonal diversity was possibly underestimated. Only five or six AZD1222 recipients were seropositive at baseline.

Profiled with immunoSEQ multiplex PCR; TCRdb holds only in-frame clones, not every one. Of 95,000 to 150,000 clones in the sample, approximately 84% are singletons; the top ten hold about 10%. V lost 3 bases and J lost 8, with 21 bases in between. Germline V gene data show CDR1 as SGHDT and CDR2 as YYEEEE. CDR3 size: 16 residues. The rearrangement links TRBV5-6 to TRBJ2-1; D gene unclear. This TCR was sampled from an adult in good health. The material was peripheral blood, obtained on day 0 of AZD1222 vaccination. The CDR3 spells CASSSPRVFGTHEQFF. CDR3 DNA: TGTGCCAGCAGCTCTCCTCGGGTTTTTGGTACCCATGAGCAGTTCTTC.